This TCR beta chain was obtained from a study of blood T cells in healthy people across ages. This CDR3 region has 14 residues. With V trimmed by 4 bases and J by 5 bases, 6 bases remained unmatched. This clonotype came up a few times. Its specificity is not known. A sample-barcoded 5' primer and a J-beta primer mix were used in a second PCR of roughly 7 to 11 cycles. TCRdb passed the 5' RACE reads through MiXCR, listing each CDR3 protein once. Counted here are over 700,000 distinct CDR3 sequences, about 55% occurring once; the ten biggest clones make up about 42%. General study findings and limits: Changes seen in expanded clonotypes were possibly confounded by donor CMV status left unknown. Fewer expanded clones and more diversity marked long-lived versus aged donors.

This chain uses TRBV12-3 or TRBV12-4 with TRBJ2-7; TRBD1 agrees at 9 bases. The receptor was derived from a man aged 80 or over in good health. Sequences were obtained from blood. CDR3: CASSSDRGRDEQYF. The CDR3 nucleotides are TGTGCCAGCAGTTCGGACAGGGGCAGGGACGAGCAGTACTTC.